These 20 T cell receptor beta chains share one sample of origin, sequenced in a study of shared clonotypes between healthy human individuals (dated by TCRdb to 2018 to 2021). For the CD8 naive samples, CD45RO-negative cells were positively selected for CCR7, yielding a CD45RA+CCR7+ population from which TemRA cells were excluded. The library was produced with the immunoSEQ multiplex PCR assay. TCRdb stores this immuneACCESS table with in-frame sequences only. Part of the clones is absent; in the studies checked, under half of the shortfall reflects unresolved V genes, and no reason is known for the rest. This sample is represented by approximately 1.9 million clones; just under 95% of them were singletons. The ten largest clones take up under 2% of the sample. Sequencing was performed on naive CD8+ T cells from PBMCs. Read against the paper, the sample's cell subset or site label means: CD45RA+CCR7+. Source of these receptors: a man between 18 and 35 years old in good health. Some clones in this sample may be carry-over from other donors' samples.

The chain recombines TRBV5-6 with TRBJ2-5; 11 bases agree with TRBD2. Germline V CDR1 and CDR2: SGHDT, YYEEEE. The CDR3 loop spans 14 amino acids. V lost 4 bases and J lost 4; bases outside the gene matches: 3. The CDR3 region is CASSNGLAGETQYF. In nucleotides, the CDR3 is TGTGCCAGCAGCAATGGACTAGCGGGAGAGACCCAGTACTTC.

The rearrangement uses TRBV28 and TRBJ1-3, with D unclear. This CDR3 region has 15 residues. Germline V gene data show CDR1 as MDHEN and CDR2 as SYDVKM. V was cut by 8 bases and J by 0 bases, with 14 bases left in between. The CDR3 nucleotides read TGTGCCAGCGGCCTCGCTCGGGTCTCTGGAAACACCATATATTTT. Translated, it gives CASGLARVSGNTIYF.

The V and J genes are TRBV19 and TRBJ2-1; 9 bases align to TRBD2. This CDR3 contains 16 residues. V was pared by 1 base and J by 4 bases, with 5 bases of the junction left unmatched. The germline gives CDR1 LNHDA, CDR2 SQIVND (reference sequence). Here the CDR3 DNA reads TGTGCCAGTAGTATAGGGGCTAGCGGGACTTACAATGAGCAGTTCTTC. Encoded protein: CASSIGASGTYNEQFF.

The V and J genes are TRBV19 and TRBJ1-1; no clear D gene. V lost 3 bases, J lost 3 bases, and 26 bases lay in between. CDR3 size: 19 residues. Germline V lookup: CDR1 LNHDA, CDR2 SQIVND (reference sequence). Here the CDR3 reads CASSMTRPGWAPADTEAFF. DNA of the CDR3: TGTGCCAGTAGTATGACGCGCCCGGGCTGGGCCCCCGCGGACACTGAAGCTTTCTTT.

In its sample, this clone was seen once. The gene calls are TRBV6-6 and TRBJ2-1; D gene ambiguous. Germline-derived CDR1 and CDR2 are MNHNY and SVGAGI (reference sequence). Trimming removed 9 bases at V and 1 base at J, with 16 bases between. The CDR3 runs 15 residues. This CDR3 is CASFNFETSYNEQFF. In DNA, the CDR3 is TGTGCCAGTTTTAACTTTGAGACTTCCTACAATGAGCAGTTCTTC.

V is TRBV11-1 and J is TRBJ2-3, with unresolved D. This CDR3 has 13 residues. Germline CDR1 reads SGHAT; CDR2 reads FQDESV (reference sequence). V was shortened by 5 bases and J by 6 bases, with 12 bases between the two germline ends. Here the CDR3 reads CASSGTRADTQYF. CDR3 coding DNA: TGTGCCAGCAGCGGCACACGCGCGGATACGCAGTATTTT.

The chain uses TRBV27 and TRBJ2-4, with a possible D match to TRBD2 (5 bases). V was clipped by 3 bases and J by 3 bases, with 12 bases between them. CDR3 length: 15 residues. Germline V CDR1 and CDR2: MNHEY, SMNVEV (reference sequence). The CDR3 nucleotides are TGTGCCAGCAGTTTTGGAAGGGCGGGCAAAAACATTCAGTACTTC. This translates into CASSFGRAGKNIQYF.

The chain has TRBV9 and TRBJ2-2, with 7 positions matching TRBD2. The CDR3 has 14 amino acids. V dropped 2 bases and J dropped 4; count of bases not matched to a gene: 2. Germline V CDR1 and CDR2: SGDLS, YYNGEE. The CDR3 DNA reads TGTGCCAGCAGCGTGGGAGGGCTCACCGGGGAGCTGTTTTTT. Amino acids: CASSVGGLTGELFF. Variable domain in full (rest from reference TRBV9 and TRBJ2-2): DSGVTQTPKHLITATGQRVTLRCSPRSGDLSVYWYQQSLDQGLQFLIQYYNGEERAKGNILERFSAQQFPDLHSELNLSSLELGDSALYFCASSVGGLTGELFFGEGSRLTVL.

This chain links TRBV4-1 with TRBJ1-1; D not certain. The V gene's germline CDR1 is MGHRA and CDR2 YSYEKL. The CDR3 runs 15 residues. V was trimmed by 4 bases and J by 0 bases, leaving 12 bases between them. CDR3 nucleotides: TGCGCCAGCAGCCGCCCGGAAGACATGAACACTGAAGCTTTCTTT. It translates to CASSRPEDMNTEAFF.

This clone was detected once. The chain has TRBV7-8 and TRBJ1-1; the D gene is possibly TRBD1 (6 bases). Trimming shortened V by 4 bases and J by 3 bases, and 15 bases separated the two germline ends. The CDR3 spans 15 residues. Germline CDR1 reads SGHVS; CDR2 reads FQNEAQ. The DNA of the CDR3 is TGTGCCAGCAGCTCGCAACAGGGCCATGACACTGAAGCTTTCTTT. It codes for CASSSQQGHDTEAFF.

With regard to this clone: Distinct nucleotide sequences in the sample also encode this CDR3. The CDR3 DNA reads as TGTGCCAGCAGCGTAGATTTGTCCACAGATACGCAGTATTTT. Its protein product is CASSVDLSTDTQYF. This chain uses TRBV9 with TRBJ2-3; no clear D. Germline V gene lookup returns CDR1 SGDLS and CDR2 YYNGEE. The CDR3 covers 14 residues. V dropped 0 bases and J dropped 2 bases, with 7 bases sitting between them.

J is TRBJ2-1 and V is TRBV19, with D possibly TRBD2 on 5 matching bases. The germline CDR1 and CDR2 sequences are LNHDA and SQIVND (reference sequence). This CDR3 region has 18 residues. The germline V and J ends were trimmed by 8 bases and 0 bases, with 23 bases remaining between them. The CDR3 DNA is TGTGCCAGTGGAGTTCGCGTCCGGACTGCCCACTCCTACAATGAGCAGTTCTTC. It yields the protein CASGVRVRTAHSYNEQFF.

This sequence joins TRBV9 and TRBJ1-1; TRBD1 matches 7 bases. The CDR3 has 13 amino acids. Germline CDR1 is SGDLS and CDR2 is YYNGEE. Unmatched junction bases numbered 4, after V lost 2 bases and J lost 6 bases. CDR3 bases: TGTGCCAGCAGCGTTTTTCAGGGGGCTGAAGCTTTCTTT. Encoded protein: CASSVFQGAEAFF.

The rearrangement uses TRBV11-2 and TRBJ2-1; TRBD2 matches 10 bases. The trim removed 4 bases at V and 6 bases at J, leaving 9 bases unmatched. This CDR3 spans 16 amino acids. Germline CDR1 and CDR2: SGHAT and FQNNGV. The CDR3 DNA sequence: TGTGCCAGCAGCTCAGGAAGCGGGAGGGCCTTCAATGAGCAGTTCTTC. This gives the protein CASSSGSGRAFNEQFF.

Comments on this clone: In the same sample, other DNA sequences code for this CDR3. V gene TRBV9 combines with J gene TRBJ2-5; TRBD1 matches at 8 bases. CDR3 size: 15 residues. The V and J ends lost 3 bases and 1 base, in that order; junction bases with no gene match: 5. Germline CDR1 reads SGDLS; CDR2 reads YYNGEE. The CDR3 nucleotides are TGTGCCAGCAGCGCTGGACAGGGAACCCAAGAGACCCAGTACTTC. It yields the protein CASSAGQGTQETQYF.

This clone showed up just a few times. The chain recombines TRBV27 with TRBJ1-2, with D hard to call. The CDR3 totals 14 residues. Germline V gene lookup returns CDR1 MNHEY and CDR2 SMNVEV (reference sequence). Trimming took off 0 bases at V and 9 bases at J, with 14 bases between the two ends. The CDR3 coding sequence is TGTGCCAGCAGTTTATCGTTAGGGAGCTTTCGCTACACCTTC. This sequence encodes CASSLSLGSFRYTF.

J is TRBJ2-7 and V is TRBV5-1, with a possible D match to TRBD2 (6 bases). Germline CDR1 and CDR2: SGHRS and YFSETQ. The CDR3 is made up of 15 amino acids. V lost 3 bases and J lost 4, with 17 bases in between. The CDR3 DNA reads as TGCGCCAGCAGCTCGACAAAGGGACTCCCTTACGAGCAGTACTTC. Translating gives CASSSTKGLPYEQYF.

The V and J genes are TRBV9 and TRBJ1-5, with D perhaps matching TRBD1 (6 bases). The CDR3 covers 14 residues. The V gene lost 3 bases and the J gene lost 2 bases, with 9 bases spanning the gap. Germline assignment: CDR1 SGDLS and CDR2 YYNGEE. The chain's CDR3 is CASSANRGNQPQHF. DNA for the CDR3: TGTGCCAGCAGCGCGAACAGGGGCAATCAGCCCCAGCATTTT.

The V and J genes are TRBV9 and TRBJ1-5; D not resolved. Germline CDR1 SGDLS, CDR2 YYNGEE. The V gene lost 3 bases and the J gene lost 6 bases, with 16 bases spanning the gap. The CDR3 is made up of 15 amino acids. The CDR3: CASSDETGVGQPQHF. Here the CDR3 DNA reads TGTGCCAGCAGCGACGAGACGGGCGTTGGTCAGCCCCAGCATTTT. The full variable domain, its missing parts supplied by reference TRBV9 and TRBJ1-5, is DSGVTQTPKHLITATGQRVTLRCSPRSGDLSVYWYQQSLDQGLQFLIQYYNGEERAKGNILERFSAQQFPDLHSELNLSSLELGDSALYFCASSDETGVGQPQHFGDGTRLSIL.

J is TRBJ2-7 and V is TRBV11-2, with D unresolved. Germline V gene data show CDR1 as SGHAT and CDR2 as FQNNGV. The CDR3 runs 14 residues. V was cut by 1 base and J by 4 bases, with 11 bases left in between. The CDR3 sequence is CASSLVRSSYEQYF. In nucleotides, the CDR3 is TGTGCCAGCAGCTTAGTCCGGTCATCTTACGAGCAGTACTTC.